This entry lists 5 T cell receptor beta chains sequenced from one sample in a study of beta chain features in type 1 diabetes. Expressed TCRB transcripts were sequenced, since all the RNA that had been isolated was reverse transcribed. The repertoire was sequenced with immunoSEQ multiplex PCR; TCRdb's copy has only in-frame clones and lacks some. The data contain approximately 170,000 clones, less than 9.5% of them singletons. The source material was central memory CD4+ T cells from blood. The source is a woman between 18 and 30 years old in good health.

This clone was observed at least ten times. V usage is TRBV18 and J usage is TRBJ2-3; maybe TRBD2 (6 bases). V lost 2 bases to trimming and J lost 4 bases, with 16 bases between them. The germline CDR1 and CDR2 sequences are KGHSH and LQKENI. CDR3 length: 16 residues. The CDR3 DNA reads TGTGCCAGCTCACCATTCAACGGGGGAAACGCAGATACGCAGTATTTT. Its protein product is CASSPFNGGNADTQYF.

The rearrangement joins TRBV15 to TRBJ2-3; 10 bases are shared with TRBD1. The germline CDR1 and CDR2 sequences are LNHNV and YYDKDF (reference sequence). CDR3 length equals 16 residues. V lost 3 bases and J lost 2; bases outside the gene matches: 5. The CDR3 region has the DNA TGTGCCACCAGCAGGAGGGGACAGGGGTCCACAGATACGCAGTATTTT. It translates to CATSRRGQGSTDTQYF.

The chain uses TRBV27 and TRBJ2-3, with D tentatively TRBD2 (7 bases). Germline-derived CDR1 and CDR2 are MNHEY and SMNVEV (reference sequence). There are 15 residues in the CDR3. V was shortened by 6 bases and J by 7 bases, with 20 bases between the two germline ends. CDR3 sequence reads: CASSVLGGQKYTQYF. As DNA, the CDR3 is TGTGCCAGCAGCGTGCTCGGGGGGCAGAAGTATACGCAGTATTTT.

This clone was detected only a few times. The chain is built from TRBV29-1 and TRBJ1-1; TRBD1 matches 7 bases. The CDR3 covers 15 residues. Germline loops: CDR1 SQVTM, CDR2 ANQGSEA. V dropped 5 bases and J dropped 0; count of bases not matched to a gene: 9. CDR3: CSVSDRVRVNTEAFF. The CDR3 DNA reads TGCAGCGTTTCCGACAGGGTACGGGTGAACACTGAAGCTTTCTTT.

CDR3 sequence: CAWKGDRRNGYTF. The CDR3 coding sequence is TGTGCCTGGAAAGGGGACAGAAGAAATGGCTACACCTTC. The genes are TRBV30 and TRBJ1-2; 7 positions match TRBD1. V lost 4 bases to trimming and J lost 6 bases; unmatched junction nucleotides: 8. The CDR3 extends over 13 amino acids. Per germline, CDR1 GTSNPN and CDR2 SVGIG (reference sequence).